Presented here are 24 T cell receptor beta chains from one specimen sequenced in a study of cytomegalovirus exposure and HLA in healthy donors. Amplification used 60 Vbeta primers and 13 Jbeta primers. Using immunoSEQ multiplex PCR, the repertoire was profiled, and TCRdb retains in-frame clones only, with some absent. Of some 150,000 clones detected, about four fifths appear once; the ten largest clones hold roughly 6%. The sequenced material came from PBMCs. The receptors come from a man aged 45-65 years in good health and CMV-seropositive.

The chain employs TRBV5-1 and TRBJ2-3; 8 bases are shared with TRBD2. The CDR3 loop spans 15 amino acids. The germline V gene has CDR1 SGHRS and CDR2 YFSETQ. Losses at the gene ends were 4 bases for V and 0 bases for J; bases not matched to a gene: 4. DNA of the CDR3: TGCGCCAGCAGCCCCGGGACTAGGAGCACAGATACGCAGTATTTT. Protein product: CASSPGTRSTDTQYF. The full variable domain, rest sourced from reference TRBV5-1 and TRBJ2-3, is KAGVTQTPRYLIKTRGQQVTLSCSPISGHRSVSWYQQTPGQGLQFLFEYFSETQRNKGNFPGRFSGRQFSNSRSEMNVSTLELGDSALYLCASSPGTRSTDTQYFGPGTRLTVL.

The chain couples TRBV14 to TRBJ2-7; 13 bases fit TRBD2. The germline gives CDR1 SGHDN, CDR2 FVKESK. The length of the CDR3 is 15 residues. The ends lost 3 bases at V and 7 bases at J; junction bases unmatched: 6. DNA of the CDR3: TGTGCCAGCAGCCAGCGGACTAGCGGGAGAATTGAGCAGTACTTC. Its protein product is CASSQRTSGRIEQYF.

The chain is built from TRBV30 and TRBJ2-7, with 13 bases aligning to TRBD2. The V gene end was trimmed by 0 bases and the J gene end by 5 bases; junction bases not matched to a gene: 4. The V gene's germline CDR1 is GTSNPN and CDR2 SVGIG (reference sequence). This CDR3 has 15 residues. CDR3 DNA sequence: TGTGCCTGGAGTGTCACTAGCGGGAGGGTGGACGAGCAGTACTTC. This gives the protein CAWSVTSGRVDEQYF.

The V and J genes are TRBV6-6 and TRBJ2-1, with TRBD2 matching over 11 bases. The CDR3 is 16 residues long. V dropped 0 bases and J dropped 4; count of bases not matched to a gene: 2. Germline lookup yields CDR1 MNHNY and CDR2 SVGAGI (reference sequence). CDR3 nucleotides: TGTGCCAGCAGTTACTCCGGGACTAGCGGATACAATGAGCAGTTCTTC. Its protein product is CASSYSGTSGYNEQFF.

The chain carries TRBV9 and TRBJ2-3; 8 nucleotides line up with TRBD2. V was clipped by 0 bases and J by 2 bases; unmatched bases: 2. The germline gives CDR1 SGDLS, CDR2 YYNGEE. This CDR3 comprises 15 residues. CDR3 sequence reads: CASSVVSGATDTQYF. The CDR3 nucleotides read TGTGCCAGCAGCGTAGTTAGCGGGGCCACAGATACGCAGTATTTT.

The chain combines TRBV9 with TRBJ2-7, with 9 bases lining up with TRBD1. This CDR3 has 16 residues. Germline V gene data show CDR1 as SGDLS and CDR2 as YYNGEE. Trimming took 3 bases from V and 0 from J; bases not matched to a gene: 7. The CDR3 reads CASSAGGQGLSYEQYF. CDR3 DNA sequence: TGTGCCAGCAGCGCGGGGGGACAGGGCCTCTCCTACGAGCAGTACTTC. The entire variable domain, with the rest obtained from reference TRBV9 and TRBJ2-7, is as follows: DSGVTQTPKHLITATGQRVTLRCSPRSGDLSVYWYQQSLDQGLQFLIQYYNGEERAKGNILERFSAQQFPDLHSELNLSSLELGDSALYFCASSAGGQGLSYEQYFGPGTRLTVT.

J is TRBJ1-5 and V is TRBV15; D perhaps matches TRBD1 (5 bases). The length of the CDR3 is 14 residues. Germline CDR1 reads LNHNV; CDR2 reads YYDKDF (reference sequence). Trimming shortened V by 4 bases and J by 7 bases, and 14 bases separated the two germline ends. The CDR3 is CATSTQGLFQPQHF. The CDR3 coding sequence is TGTGCCACCAGCACGCAGGGCCTTTTCCAGCCCCAGCATTTT.

The chain carries TRBV27 and TRBJ1-2; D is undetermined. The CDR3 is 14 amino acids. Trimming left V 3 bases short and J 3 bases short, with 11 bases between. Germline V gene data show CDR1 as MNHEY and CDR2 as SMNVEV (reference sequence). The CDR3 region is CASSLPTEHYGYTF. The CDR3 bases are TGTGCCAGCAGTTTGCCGACTGAGCACTATGGCTACACCTTC.

In this sample, this clone turned up a few times. In DNA form, the CDR3 reads TGCGCCAGCAGCCCAGGACTAGCGGGAGAGAACGAGCAGTACTTC. This gives the protein CASSPGLAGENEQYF. The V call is TRBV4-3, the J call TRBJ2-7; 13 bases fit TRBD2. This CDR3 comprises 15 residues. CDR1 and CDR2 from the germline V gene are LGHNA and YSLEER. V was pared by 4 bases and J by 5 bases, with 5 bases of the junction left unmatched.

This chain uses TRBV6-1 with TRBJ1-1, with D unresolved. Trimming cost V 5 bases and J 1 base, with 14 bases left between them. The CDR3 runs 15 residues. Per germline, CDR1 MNHNS and CDR2 SASEGT. The CDR3 here is CASSQDRRWNTEAFF. CDR3 nucleotides: TGTGCCAGCAGTCAGGATCGGCGATGGAACACTGAAGCTTTCTTT.

V usage is TRBV19 and J usage is TRBJ2-7; D might be TRBD1 (6 bases). Germline assignment: CDR1 LNHDA and CDR2 SQIVND (reference sequence). This CDR3 has 14 residues. V gave up 4 bases and J gave up 1 base, with 11 bases separating them. In nucleotides, the CDR3 is TGTGCCAGTAGTAGGGGAAGGGGGTCCTACGAGCAGTACTTC. Translating gives CASSRGRGSYEQYF.

This clone has just one count. CDR3 nucleotide sequence: TGTGCCAGCAGTTACCAGGGGGCGTATGGAAACACCATATATTTT. This encodes CASSYQGAYGNTIYF. The chain uses TRBV6-5 and TRBJ1-3, with 8 bases identical to TRBD1. The CDR3 extends over 15 amino acids. From germline, CDR1 is MNHEY and CDR2 SVGAGI. V was pared by 2 bases and J by 3 bases, with 3 bases of the junction left unmatched.

The gene calls are TRBV12-2 and TRBJ2-7; the table calls TRBD1, which could not be checked here. TRBV12-2 is a recognized pseudogene. This CDR3 has 16 amino acids. The CDR3 here is CASRLDGDRGGYEQYF. The CDR3 DNA is TGTGCAAGTCGCTTAGATGGGGACAGGGGGGGGTACGAGCAGTACTTC.

The chain has TRBV4-1 and TRBJ2-3; TRBD1 is a possible D gene (5 bases). This CDR3 has 17 residues. Trimming stripped 1 base from V and 4 bases from J, with 18 bases between. CDR1 and CDR2 from the germline V gene are MGHRA and YSYEKL. CDR3: CASSQVGPQLRPDTQYF. CDR3 coding DNA: TGCGCCAGCAGCCAAGTGGGGCCCCAACTGCGCCCAGATACGCAGTATTTT.

The chain uses TRBV5-1 and TRBJ2-7; the D gene is possibly TRBD2 (6 bases). Trimming took 4 bases from V and 7 from J, leaving 21 bases between them. From germline, CDR1 is SGHRS and CDR2 YFSETQ. This CDR3 has 15 amino acids. In DNA form, the CDR3 reads TGCGCCAGCAGCAAAGGGCAGGGAGGTTTGGGGGAGCAGTACTTC. This gives the protein CASSKGQGGLGEQYF.

The chain uses TRBV5-1 and TRBJ1-2; D not resolved. The germline V gene has CDR1 SGHRS and CDR2 YFSETQ. Trimming left V 0 bases short and J 7 bases short, with 22 bases between. The CDR3 runs to 17 residues. The CDR3: CASSLVGDPDLGSGYTF. CDR3 sequence (DNA): TGCGCCAGCAGCTTGGTTGGGGATCCGGACCTTGGGAGTGGCTACACCTTC. The entire variable domain, with the rest obtained from reference TRBV5-1 and TRBJ1-2, is as follows: KAGVTQTPRYLIKTRGQQVTLSCSPISGHRSVSWYQQTPGQGLQFLFEYFSETQRNKGNFPGRFSGRQFSNSRSEMNVSTLELGDSALYLCASSLVGDPDLGSGYTFGSGTRLTVV.

This clone was seen a handful of times. V is TRBV5-1 and J is TRBJ1-3; the D is unclear. The CDR3 spans 14 residues. CDR1 is SGHRS and CDR2 is YFSETQ in the germline V gene. Trimming pared 3 bases from V and 0 bases from J, leaving 7 bases between. CDR3 in DNA: TGCGCCAGCAGCTCCGCGGCCTCTGGAAACACCATATATTTT. The encoded protein is CASSSAASGNTIYF.

The V call is TRBV6-6, the J call TRBJ2-2; D gene unclear. The CDR3 has 13 amino acids. Per the germline V gene, CDR1 is MNHNY and CDR2 is SVGAGI (reference sequence). With 8 bases removed from V and 0 bases from J, the gap between germline ends came to 7 bases. CDR3 DNA: TGTGCCAGCCGAGGTTCGAACACCGGGGAGCTGTTTTTT. Its translation is CASRGSNTGELFF.

The genes are TRBV18 and TRBJ1-2, with 11 nucleotides matching TRBD1. This CDR3 spans 15 amino acids. Germline V gives CDR1 KGHSH, CDR2 LQKENI. With V trimmed by 3 bases and J by 3 bases, 3 bases remained unmatched. The chain's CDR3 is CASSPGTGGDYGYTF. CDR3 in DNA: TGTGCCAGCTCACCCGGGACAGGGGGAGACTATGGCTACACCTTC.

The DNA of the CDR3 is TGTGCCAGCAGCCCACTAGCGGGAGGGCCCAATGAGCAGTTCTTC. This translates into CASSPLAGGPNEQFF. The chain is built from TRBV28 and TRBJ2-1; 13 nucleotides align to TRBD2. Germline V gives CDR1 MDHEN, CDR2 SYDVKM. V lost 6 bases, J lost 6 bases, and 5 bases stayed unmatched. The CDR3 totals 15 residues.

The table lists this clone with a count of one. The chain links TRBV5-4 to TRBJ1-3, with 8 bases identical to TRBD1. CDR3 size: 16 residues. Per the germline V gene, CDR1 is SGHNT and CDR2 is YYREEE (reference sequence). J lost 0 bases, V lost 4 bases, and 6 bases had no gene match. This chain's CDR3 is CASSPWTGSSGNTIYF. The CDR3 coding sequence is TGTGCCAGCAGCCCGTGGACAGGGAGCTCTGGAAACACCATATATTTT.

The gene calls are TRBV30 and TRBJ1-3; D not certain. The CDR3 runs 13 residues. The V end lost 5 bases, the J end lost 3 bases, and 11 bases lay between the germline ends. Germline V lookup: CDR1 GTSNPN, CDR2 SVGIG (reference sequence). The DNA for the CDR3 is TGTGCCTGGGCGTGGCCAGGTGGAAACACCATATATTTT. Its translation is CAWAWPGGNTIYF.

The rearrangement uses TRBV5-6 and TRBJ2-1; TRBD2 agrees at 10 bases. The CDR3 contains 16 residues. CDR1 and CDR2 from the germline V gene are SGHDT and YYEEEE. V lost 1 base, J lost 8 bases, and 9 bases stayed unmatched. CDR3: CASSLCTSGMVDEQFF. Here the CDR3 DNA reads TGTGCCAGCAGCTTGTGTACTAGCGGGATGGTCGATGAGCAGTTCTTC. Full variable domain (rest looked up from reference TRBV5-6 and TRBJ2-1): DAGVTQSPTHLIKTRGQQVTLRCSPKSGHDTVSWYQQALGQGPQFIFQYYEEEERQRGNFPDRFSGHQFPNYSSELNVNALLLGDSALYLCASSLCTSGMVDEQFFGPGTRLTVL.

The chain employs TRBV29-1 and TRBJ2-2, with 7 bases identical to TRBD1. This CDR3 comprises 11 residues. CDR1 and CDR2 from the germline V gene are SQVTM and ANQGSEA. J was trimmed by 6 bases and V by 7 bases; bases with no gene match: 2. CDR3 bases: TGCAGCGCCGACAGGGCCGGGGAGCTGTTTTTT. Encoded protein: CSADRAGELFF.